Presented here are 32 T cell receptor beta chains from one specimen sequenced in a study of shared clonotypes between healthy human individuals. Profiled with immunoSEQ multiplex PCR; TCRdb holds only in-frame clones, not every one. The profile shows 1,500,000 or so clones, approximately 98.5% of them singletons. The sample taken for sequencing was naive CD4+ T cells sorted from blood. Subset denoted: CD45RA+ positively selected. The receptors derive from a man aged 25 to 40 in good health.

This chain links TRBV7-9 with TRBJ2-2; maybe TRBD2 (5 bases). Trimming cost V 4 bases and J 0 bases, with 9 bases left between them. Per the germline V gene, CDR1 is SEHNR and CDR2 is FQNEAQ (reference sequence). The CDR3 runs 15 residues. The CDR3 DNA is TGTGCCAGCAGCTCAACCGGGGCGAACACCGGGGAGCTGTTTTTT. This codes for CASSSTGANTGELFF.

The chain recombines TRBV5-5 with TRBJ2-5, with 12 positions matching TRBD2. This CDR3 spans 17 amino acids. J lost 5 bases, V lost 0 bases, and 8 bases had no gene match. Germline V gene lookup returns CDR1 SGHKS and CDR2 YYEKEE (reference sequence). In DNA form, the CDR3 reads TGTGCCAGCAGCTTGGAAGGCCTAGCGGGAGGGTTGGAGACCCAGTACTTC. Amino acid sequence: CASSLEGLAGGLETQYF.

CDR3 residues: CAWSPPAGGHNEQFF. DNA for the CDR3: TGTGCCTGGAGTCCCCCAGCGGGTGGTCACAATGAGCAGTTCTTC. J is TRBJ2-1 and V is TRBV30; perhaps TRBD2 as D (6 bases). This CDR3 spans 15 amino acids. The germline V gene has CDR1 GTSNPN and CDR2 SVGIG (reference sequence). Trimming removed 2 bases at V and 5 bases at J, with 16 bases between.

The J gene is TRBJ2-7, the V gene TRBV4-2; TRBD1 is a possible D gene (6 bases). Trimming took off 0 bases at V and 1 base at J, with 16 bases between the two ends. The germline gives CDR1 LGHNA, CDR2 YNFKEQ. This CDR3 has 17 residues. CDR3 nucleotides: TGTGCCAGCAGCCAAGAAGCCCGGGGCAGGGGATCCTACGAGCAGTACTTC. It yields the protein CASSQEARGRGSYEQYF.

The chain uses TRBV25-1 and TRBJ1-1; no firm D call. V was cut by 6 bases and J by 3 bases, with 11 bases left in between. The CDR3 is 13 amino acids. CDR1 and CDR2 from the germline V gene are MGHDK and SYGVNS. Here the CDR3 reads CASSSRLDTEAFF. The CDR3 DNA follows: TGTGCCAGCAGCTCCCGTTTGGACACTGAAGCTTTCTTT.

The rearrangement links TRBV7-9 to TRBJ1-1; tentatively, D is TRBD1 (6 bases). CDR1 is SEHNR, CDR2 FQNEAQ, per germline (reference sequence). Trimming removed 8 bases at V and 1 base at J, with 11 bases between. This CDR3 spans 13 amino acids. CDR3 protein: CASGRQENTEAFF. The CDR3, as DNA: TGTGCCAGCGGGAGACAGGAGAACACTGAAGCTTTCTTT.

The chain joins TRBV18 to TRBJ1-5; 9 bases fit TRBD1. CDR3 length: 13 residues. CDR1 is KGHSH and CDR2 is LQKENI in the germline V gene. The V gene end was trimmed by 8 bases and the J gene end by 6 bases; junction bases not matched to a gene: 5. CDR3 DNA sequence: TGTGCCAGCGGCACAGGGGGCAGTCAGCCCCAGCATTTT. Encoded protein: CASGTGGSQPQHF.

The chain is built from TRBV29-1 and TRBJ2-7, with a possible D match to TRBD2 (5 bases). The germline gives CDR1 SQVTM, CDR2 ANQGSEA. The V and J ends lost 4 bases and 0 bases respectively, with 13 bases between them. This CDR3 comprises 14 residues. CDR3 nucleotides: TGCAGCGTTGGTTCGAGGGCGAGCTCCTACGAGCAGTACTTC. Encoded protein: CSVGSRASSYEQYF.

This sequence joins TRBV7-9 and TRBJ1-4, with D possibly TRBD1 on 6 matching bases. Deletions cut 5 bases from V and 0 bases from J, with 13 bases between. The CDR3 has 16 residues. Germline V gene sequence: CDR1 SEHNR, CDR2 FQNEAQ (reference sequence). The chain's CDR3 is CASSGNRVATNEKLFF. The CDR3 nucleotides are TGTGCCAGCAGCGGGAACAGGGTTGCAACTAATGAAAAACTGTTTTTT.

The rearrangement joins TRBV7-8 to TRBJ2-3; possible D gene TRBD2, 6 bases. This CDR3 region has 14 residues. V dropped 5 bases and J dropped 4 bases, with 13 bases sitting between them. CDR1 is SGHVS, CDR2 FQNEAQ, per germline. CDR3 region: CASSPRLGPDTQYF. The CDR3 DNA is TGTGCCAGCAGCCCACGACTAGGGCCAGATACGCAGTATTTT.

Worth noting for this clone: The sample contains more than one DNA sequence encoding this CDR3. The gene calls are TRBV10-3 and TRBJ1-5; 7 nucleotides line up with TRBD1. With V trimmed by 6 bases and J by 1 base, 3 bases remained unmatched. This CDR3 region has 14 residues. Germline assignment: CDR1 ENHRY and CDR2 SYGVKD. The CDR3 DNA reads as TGTGCCATCAGCCGACAGGGAAGCAATCAGCCCCAGCATTTT. Translated, it gives CAISRQGSNQPQHF.

For this clone: Other DNA variants within this sample encode the same CDR3. The chain joins TRBV5-1 to TRBJ2-5; no reliable D call. In germline, CDR1 is SGHRS, CDR2 YFSETQ. The V gene lost 0 bases and the J gene lost 5 bases, with 11 bases spanning the gap. The CDR3 has 14 amino acids. CDR3 amino acids: CASSLAPGEETQYF. In DNA, the CDR3 is TGCGCCAGCAGCTTGGCCCCCGGCGAGGAGACCCAGTACTTC.

This clone came up once. The J gene is TRBJ2-2, the V gene TRBV5-4; TRBD2 matches at 9 bases. V lost 2 bases, J lost 5 bases, and 7 bases stayed unmatched. CDR3 size: 16 residues. Germline V lookup: CDR1 SGHNT, CDR2 YYREEE (reference sequence). The CDR3 here is CASSFSGRRVTGELFF. The DNA of the CDR3 is TGTGCCAGCAGCTTTAGCGGGAGACGGGTTACCGGGGAGCTGTTTTTT.

This chain connects TRBV25-1 to TRBJ2-1; tentatively, D is TRBD1 (6 bases). This CDR3 region has 16 residues. The germline V and J ends were trimmed by 5 bases and 0 bases, with 14 bases remaining between them. Germline assignment: CDR1 MGHDK and CDR2 SYGVNS. The CDR3 region has the DNA TGTGCCAGCAGTCCCTTAAGGGGGAGCTCCTACAATGAGCAGTTCTTC. It yields the protein CASSPLRGSSYNEQFF.

This CDR3 is CASSFFSASFSNEQYF. DNA of the CDR3: TGTGCCAGCAGCTTCTTTAGCGCTAGCTTTTCCAACGAGCAGTACTTC. This rearrangement joins TRBV7-2 to TRBJ2-7; maybe TRBD2 (5 bases). This CDR3 comprises 16 residues. From germline, CDR1 is SGHTA and CDR2 FQGNSA. Trimming took 3 bases from V and 5 from J, leaving 20 bases between them.

The chain links TRBV2 to TRBJ2-7, with 9 bases that match TRBD1. V shed 7 bases and J 0 bases; nucleotides not matched to a gene: 4. This CDR3 spans 14 amino acids. The germline gives CDR1 SNHLY, CDR2 FYNNEI. The CDR3 region is CASTMTGGSYEQYF. The CDR3 DNA reads as TGTGCCAGCACGATGACAGGGGGCTCCTACGAGCAGTACTTC.

This clone was found once. CDR3 loop: CASSLLGVMNTEAFF. The CDR3 DNA reads as TGCGCCAGCAGCTTGTTGGGGGTAATGAACACTGAAGCTTTCTTT. This chain joins TRBV5-1 and TRBJ1-1, with D possibly being TRBD1 (5 bases). The CDR3 totals 15 residues. Deletions cut 1 base from V and 0 bases from J, with 10 bases between. CDR1 is SGHRS and CDR2 is YFSETQ in the germline V gene.

This rearrangement joins TRBV5-1 to TRBJ1-2; perhaps TRBD1 as D (6 bases). The V gene lost 0 bases and the J gene lost 8 bases, with 11 bases spanning the gap. The CDR3 consists of 13 residues. Germline loops: CDR1 SGHRS, CDR2 YFSETQ. The CDR3, as DNA: TGCGCCAGCAGCTTGGCGGACAGTTGGGGCTACACCTTC. As protein: CASSLADSWGYTF.

This chain joins TRBV30 and TRBJ2-1; TRBD2 might be the D (5 bases). The CDR3 covers 14 residues. V was cut by 2 bases and J by 10 bases, with 18 bases left in between. Germline lookup yields CDR1 GTSNPN and CDR2 SVGIG (reference sequence). The CDR3 DNA reads as TGTGCCTGGAGTAAGGACTCGACAATTGGAGAGCAGTTCTTC. Its translation is CAWSKDSTIGEQFF.

The chain uses TRBV5-1 and TRBJ2-5; D gene uncertain. V dropped 4 bases and J dropped 4 bases, with 11 bases sitting between them. Per germline, CDR1 SGHRS and CDR2 YFSETQ. CDR3 size: 13 residues. The DNA of the CDR3 is TGCGCCAGCAGCCGGACCCGTCTAGAGACCCAGTACTTC. It translates to CASSRTRLETQYF.

The rearrangement uses TRBV28 and TRBJ1-5; D possibly corresponds to TRBD1 (6 bases). CDR3 length equals 15 residues. From germline, CDR1 is MDHEN and CDR2 SYDVKM. V shed 2 bases and J shed 5 bases, with 13 bases lying between them. The CDR3 DNA reads as TGTGCCAGCAGTTTAAGGGGGGGACCTTATCAGCCCCAGCATTTT. As protein: CASSLRGGPYQPQHF.

The rearrangement links TRBV5-4 to TRBJ2-7; D might be TRBD1 (6 bases). The CDR3 spans 14 residues. Trimming cost V 4 bases and J 3 bases, with 14 bases left between them. CDR1 is SGHNT and CDR2 is YYREEE in the germline V gene (reference sequence). The chain's CDR3 is CASSLGQTNYEQYF. The CDR3 DNA follows: TGTGCCAGCAGCCTCGGACAGACCAACTACGAGCAGTACTTC. The full variable domain, with the rest looked up from reference TRBV5-4 and TRBJ2-7, is ETGVTQSPTHLIKTRGQQVTLRCSSQSGHNTVSWYQQALGQGPQFIFQYYREEENGRGNFPPRFSGLQFPNYSSELNVNALELDDSALYLCASSLGQTNYEQYFGPGTRLTVT.

The chain uses TRBV19 and TRBJ1-1; D gene unclear. V was trimmed by 8 bases and J by 3 bases, leaving 7 bases between them. Germline CDR1 LNHDA, CDR2 SQIVND (reference sequence). CDR3 size: 11 residues. CDR3 sequence (DNA): TGTGCCAGTTTGGGGTACACTGAAGCTTTCTTT. Encoded protein: CASLGYTEAFF.

The CDR3 region is CASSPWTDLLETQYF. CDR3 sequence (DNA): TGCGCCAGCAGTCCGTGGACGGATCTATTGGAGACCCAGTACTTC. This sequence joins TRBV23-1 and TRBJ2-5; D is uncertain. TRBV23-1 counts as an open reading frame of uncertain function. CDR3 length: 15 amino acids. Deletions cut 4 bases from V and 5 bases from J, with 17 bases between.

This clone was seen just once. V and J are TRBV6-5 and TRBJ2-7, with D possibly matching TRBD1 (6 bases). The length of the CDR3 is 13 residues. V lost 5 bases, J lost 2 bases, and 10 bases lay in between. Per germline, CDR1 MNHEY and CDR2 SVGAGI. The CDR3: CASSTGFAYEQYF. The CDR3 DNA reads TGTGCCAGCAGTACAGGGTTCGCCTACGAGCAGTACTTC.

The chain uses TRBV29-1 and TRBJ1-2; D is ambiguous. V lost 7 bases to trimming and J lost 4 bases, with 16 bases between them. Germline CDR1 and CDR2: SQVTM and ANQGSEA. The CDR3 is 13 amino acids. Here the CDR3 DNA reads TGCAGCGGCGGCGGTGGAGAACGCTATGGCTACACCTTC. Translated: CSGGGGERYGYTF.

To note about this clone: This specimen includes other DNA sequences encoding the same CDR3. The chain is built from TRBV5-1 and TRBJ1-1, with a weak D call TRBD1 (5 bases). Trimming stripped 0 bases from V and 8 bases from J, with 8 bases between. CDR1 and CDR2 from the germline V gene are SGHRS and YFSETQ. This CDR3 contains 12 residues. This chain's CDR3 is CASSLVGTEAFF. The CDR3 nucleotides are TGCGCCAGCAGCTTGGTAGGGACCGAAGCTTTCTTT.

The rearrangement joins TRBV5-1 to TRBJ2-5; TRBD2 might be the D (7 bases). The ends were cut back, 0 bases at V and 5 bases at J, with 17 bases in the middle. From germline, CDR1 is SGHRS and CDR2 YFSETQ. The CDR3 totals 16 residues. The CDR3 region is CASSLDPSGRGETQYF. For the CDR3, the DNA is TGCGCCAGCAGCTTGGATCCTAGCGGAAGGGGGGAGACCCAGTACTTC.

The J gene is TRBJ2-1, the V gene TRBV28, with D uncertain. This CDR3 has 14 residues. Germline V gives CDR1 MDHEN, CDR2 SYDVKM. Trimming took off 5 bases at V and 1 base at J, with 9 bases between the two ends. The CDR3: CASSAVGSYNEQFF. CDR3 nucleotides: TGTGCCAGCAGTGCCGTTGGGTCCTACAATGAGCAGTTCTTC.

The genes are TRBV18 and TRBJ2-3, with D unresolved. Deletions cut 3 bases from V and 3 bases from J, with 10 bases between. Germline CDR1 reads KGHSH; CDR2 reads LQKENI. CDR3 length: 14 amino acids. CDR3 sequence reads: CASSPGPTTDTQYF. The CDR3 coding sequence is TGTGCCAGCTCACCCGGACCTACGACAGATACGCAGTATTTT.

CDR3 DNA sequence: TGTGCCAGCAGCTTACGGTACGAGCCAGGCTACACCTTC. Protein product: CASSLRYEPGYTF. The chain combines TRBV7-2 with TRBJ1-2; D gene unclear. The CDR3 covers 13 residues. V was pared by 2 bases and J by 8 bases, with 12 bases between. The germline V gene has CDR1 SGHTA and CDR2 FQGNSA.

The chain carries TRBV7-9 and TRBJ1-3; D remains ambiguous. V was clipped by 5 bases and J by 0 bases, with 11 bases between them. CDR3 length: 15 amino acids. In germline, CDR1 is SEHNR, CDR2 FQNEAQ (reference sequence). The CDR3 region is CASSERGNSGNTIYF. In DNA form, the CDR3 reads TGTGCCAGCAGCGAAAGAGGTAACTCTGGAAACACCATATATTTT. Variable domain in full (rest from reference TRBV7-9 and TRBJ1-3): DTGVSQNPRHKITKRGQNVTFRCDPISEHNRLYWYRQTLGQGPEFLTYFQNEAQLEKSRLLSDRFSAERPKGSFSTLEIQRTEQGDSAMYLCASSERGNSGNTIYFGEGSWLTVV.